Listed below are T cell receptor beta chains from one sample, sequenced in a study of technical replicates of blood from a handful of donors. TCRdb's table, derived via immunoSEQ multiplex PCR, lists solely in-frame clones and lacks some. The table shows tens of thousands of clones, with about 94% occurring only once. The material sequenced was T cells isolated from PBMCs. All receptors come from a human donor in good health. CDR3s include the opening cysteine and the closing phenylalanine or tryptophan. A D gene is named only where the DNA matches it firmly. A row's size may be missing; if present it is once, few, many or a size class.

v_call	j_call	clone_size	d_call	cdr3_length	cdr3_aa	cdr3_nt
TRBV5-4	TRBJ1-4	NA	NA	15	CASSFIGAGGEKLFF	TGTGCCAGCAGCTTCATTGGGGCGGGAGGTGAAAAACTGTTTTTT
TRBV5-6	TRBJ1-1	NA	NA	12	CASSIQGGEAFF	TGTGCCAGCAGCATCCAGGGAGGTGAAGCTTTCTTT
TRBV6-6	TRBJ1-2	once	NA	13	CASLEGRDYGYTF	TGTGCCAGCCTCGAGGGAAGAGACTATGGCTACACCTTC
TRBV6-1	TRBJ1-5	NA	NA	13	CASSGFEFSPQHF	TGTGCCAGCAGTGGGTTCGAGTTCTCGCCCCAGCATTTT
TRBV5-6	TRBJ1-6	NA	NA	12	CASSQIPGTFHF	TGTGCCAGCAGCCAAATCCCGGGTACCTTCCACTTT
TRBV4-1	TRBJ1-1	NA	TRBD1	16	CASSQVKPGQGVEAFF	TGCGCCAGCAGCCAAGTCAAGCCGGGACAGGGCGTTGAAGCTTTCTTT
TRBV23-1	TRBJ2-2	NA	NA	17	CASSHYQGPRRAGELFF	TGCGCCAGCTCGCACTATCAGGGGCCTCGACGGGCCGGGGAGCTGTTTTTT
TRBV5-1	TRBJ2-1	NA	TRBD1	14	CASSVGQGKTEQFF	TGCGCCAGCAGCGTGGGACAGGGGAAGACTGAGCAGTTCTTC
TRBV19	TRBJ1-2	NA	TRBD1	16	CASNNAPGQPHSGYTF	TGTGCCAGTAATAACGCCCCGGGACAGCCGCATAGTGGCTACACCTTC
TRBV5-4	TRBJ2-1	NA	NA	14	CASSSGLQYNEQFF	TGTGCCAGCAGTTCGGGACTCCAGTACAATGAGCAGTTCTTC
TRBV25-1	TRBJ2-7	NA	NA	12	CASSDLSYEQYF	TGTGCCAGCAGTGATCTCTCCTACGAGCAGTACTTC
TRBV4-2	TRBJ2-7	NA	TRBD2	18	CASSHALGGGLGEYEQYF	TGTGCCAGCAGCCATGCTTTGGGGGGAGGACTAGGGGAGTACGAGCAGTACTTC
TRBV5-1	TRBJ2-3	NA	TRBD2	15	CASSLVTSEGVTQYF	TGCGCCAGCAGCTTGGTGACTAGCGAGGGTGTTACGCAGTATTTT
TRBV19	TRBJ1-5	NA	TRBD1	13	CASRDRVNQPQHF	TGTGCCAGTAGGGACAGGGTCAATCAGCCCCAGCATTTT
TRBV28	TRBJ1-2	NA	TRBD1	14	CASSLGTGVYGYTF	TGTGCCAGCAGTTTAGGGACAGGGGTCTATGGCTACACCTTC
TRBV5-1	TRBJ1-3	NA	NA	15	CASSLDPGLGNTIYF	TGCGCCAGCAGCTTGGATCCCGGGTTAGGAAACACCATATATTTT
TRBV5-1	TRBJ2-1	NA	NA	13	CASSLISYNEQFF	TGCGCCAGCAGCTTAATTAGCTACAATGAGCAGTTCTTC